The subject of this entry is one T cell receptor (beta chain). It has no known antigen specificity. The read terminates 3 residues before the CDR3 end, so the remaining end is supplied by the germline J gene. The time point label of this sample denotes: blood sample drawn before combined kidney and bone marrow transplant. Thawed PBMCs were FACS-sorted into unstimulated Tregs (CD4+CD25+CD127-), CD4+ non-Tregs (CD4+CD25-), CD4 cells and CD8 cells. The patients were a handful of recipients of combined kidney and bone marrow transplants from the ITN036ST trial, and samples were available only for these trial subjects. Healthy control blood was processed to PBMCs by Ficoll density gradient and cryopreserved, and patient PBMCs were collected before and after transplant. The data were obtained in a study of Tregs in tolerant kidney transplant recipients (dated by TCRdb to between 2019 and 2020). Study-wide context: The transplants used related donors with nonmyeloablative bone marrow transplantation, and mixed chimerism in the human trials was transient. The study used TCRbeta sequencing to identify donor-specific regulatory T cells before combined kidney and bone marrow transplantation, then tracked those cells after transplant. On the study overall, not on this receptor specifically: Expanding Tregs with activated donor B cells appeared to identify the most biologically relevant and donor-specific TCRbeta repertoire. For some patients the PCR primers changed over time, which made it impossible to compare the samples from those patients at the nucleotide level. In tolerant patients, donor-specific Tregs expanded more than Tregs overall, which suggests antigen-driven rather than nonspecific expansion. Because the study included only a small number of patients, the results must be confirmed in larger populations and under other immunosuppression protocols. Biological reproducibility was not directly assessed, although technical replication error appeared to be minimal.

The junction carries 10 bases between V and J, which are trimmed by 0 bases and 7 bases respectively. Counted from cysteine to phenylalanine, this CDR3 has 15 amino acids. The 36 bases shown cover part of the CDR3, and their frame starts at base 1. Per the germline V gene (reference sequence), SEHNR is the CDR1 and FQNEAQ is the CDR2. For TCRbeta CDR3 sequencing, genomic DNA from the sorted cells was extracted using the QIAGEN DNeasy Blood and Tissue Kit. High-throughput TCRbeta CDR3 sequencing, including PCR amplification with bias correction and internal controls, was performed commercially through immunoSEQ. Under the source paper's analysis protocol: Unique productive TCRbeta sequences were defined by CDR3 nucleotide sequence where primers matched, otherwise by CDR3 amino acid sequence with Vbeta and Jbeta genes. To correct for sorting error, sequences found in more than one sorted population at a frequency ratio of 2:1 or less were discarded, and the remaining shared sequences were assigned to the population with the higher frequency. A sequence counted as donor-reactive if, in CFSE-low cells, the sequence had a frequency of at least 0.01% and was expanded at least 5-fold compared with unstimulated cells. Repertoire divergence was quantified by Jensen-Shannon divergence using the top 100 TCRbeta sequences ranked by frequency. For samples with multiple sequencing runs, sorting error was corrected in each run separately before the runs were combined. The table comes from immuneACCESS by way of TCRdb, which keeps in-frame sequences with V and J called. Part of the clones is missing from these tables; in studies checked, under half for an unresolved V gene and the rest for unknown reasons. V and J calls and clone size come straight from that table; D and trimming were deduced from the DNA. The table held for this sample gives about 52,000 clones. Roughly 0.8% of the sample lies in the top ten.

Recombination connected TRBV7-9 to TRBJ1-6; no D gene is confidently identified. The clonotype originates from a human donor who received a combined kidney and bone marrow transplant. Sequencing used CD4+ T cells from blood, obtained before the transplant. The CDR3 corresponds to CASSLAQHLNSPLHF. CDR3 DNA (partial): TGTGCCAGCAGCTTAGCACAGCACTTAAATTCACCC.